This note documents a single T cell receptor beta chain sequence. These data originate in a study of blood T cell repertoires in COVID-19. Study summary: Spain, Italy and the United States supplied samples that represented acute and convalescent COVID-19. PBMCs, B-cell-depleted T cells, or T cells provided the cDNA or gDNA that made up the material.

This CDR3 is built from 16 residues. Per germline, CDR1 MDHEN and CDR2 SYDVKM. V dropped 4 bases and J dropped 4; count of bases not matched to a gene: 5. In the original processing: Reference gene primers were amplified, and this amplification served to estimate nucleated cell counts. Assay used: immunoSEQ multiplex PCR; TCRdb lists only in-frame clones, some missing. The D gene and trimming were derived from the DNA, and the V and J assignments and clone size from that table. Of roughly 150,000 clones in the sample, 80% to 85% are singletons; the top ten hold around 9.9%. The TCR was taken from a man aged 65-85 years with active or convalescent COVID-19. The sequenced material came from peripheral blood. The V call is TRBV28, the J call TRBJ2-3; 13 nucleotides agree with TRBD2. The CDR3, as DNA: TGTGCCAGCAGTTCCTCGGGACTAGCGGGACCAGATACGCAGTATTTT. It is translated as CASSSSGLAGPDTQYF. The full variable domain, with the rest looked up from reference TRBV28 and TRBJ2-3, is DVKVTQSSRYLVKRTGEKVFLECVQDMDHENMFWYRQDPGLGLRLIYFSYDVKMKEKGDIPEGYSVSREKKERFSLILESASTNQTSMYLCASSSSGLAGPDTQYFGPGTRLTVL.